The rows below give T cell receptor beta chains drawn from one sample of a study of shared clonotypes between healthy human individuals. This table comes from immunoSEQ multiplex PCR, and its TCRdb copy is limited to in-frame clones, with some not included. The table records around 620,000 clones, about 95% of them present only once. Material: naive CD8+ T cells sorted from blood. The receptors come from a woman aged 25 to 45 in good health. Both conserved end residues are trimmed from each CDR3.

v_call	j_call	cdr3_aa
TRBV7-9	TRBJ2-7	ASSGGGAEQY
TRBV27	TRBJ2-7	ASSFGTGGYEQY
TRBV19	TRBJ1-1	ASWGQVEAF
TRBV6-5	TRBJ2-2	ASRVTGYDGGELF
TRBV5-6	TRBJ1-1	ASSGKTPVNTEAF
TRBV27	TRBJ2-6	ASSGSLSSGANVLT
TRBV13	TRBJ2-5	ASSQSGTQETQY
TRBV9	TRBJ2-2	ASSQPTGELF
TRBV7-2	TRBJ2-2	ASSLVGRGGTGELF
TRBV19	TRBJ1-1	ASSIRLFEGDMNTEAF